Here is one T cell receptor beta chain with its context. As yet, its antigen is unknown. This sample is drawn from a study of cytomegalovirus exposure and HLA in healthy donors. Findings and caveats of the study: Rates of TCR association differed by HLA locus in a later analysis, with DRB1 highest and HLA-C lowest.

V trimming: 4 bases; J trimming: 0 bases; junction bases outside the gene matches: 5. Germline CDR1 reads SGHDT; CDR2 reads YYEEEE. This CDR3 has 16 amino acids. In the PCR, 60 Vbeta and 13 Jbeta primers were used. Using immunoSEQ multiplex PCR, the repertoire was profiled, and TCRdb retains in-frame clones only, with some absent. The sample carries roughly 80,000 clones, roughly 69% recorded once. This rearrangement joins TRBV5-6 to TRBJ1-1, with 11 nucleotides matching TRBD1. The TCR was taken from a woman in her fifties or sixties in good health and CMV-seropositive. Sequenced: PBMCs. The CDR3 loop reads CASSLGQGALNTEAFF. The CDR3 DNA sequence: TGTGCCAGCAGCCTCGGACAGGGGGCTTTGAACACTGAAGCTTTCTTT. Full variable domain (remainder filled in from reference TRBV5-6 and TRBJ1-1): DAGVTQSPTHLIKTRGQQVTLRCSPKSGHDTVSWYQQALGQGPQFIFQYYEEEERQRGNFPDRFSGHQFPNYSSELNVNALLLGDSALYLCASSLGQGALNTEAFFGQGTRLTVV.